In its sample, the clone carrying this T cell receptor beta chain was seen a few times. The CDR3 is 17 amino acids. V was cut by 4 bases and J by 2 bases, with 22 bases left in between. Germline V gives CDR1 SGHRS, CDR2 YFSETQ. The data are from a study of blood T cell repertoires in COVID-19. Study-level background: Specimens from acute and convalescent COVID-19 originated in the United States, Italy and Spain. Sources were T cells, B-cell-depleted T cells, or PBMCs; the material itself was cDNA or gDNA.

Original methodology: Cell counts per sample came from amplifying reference gene primers. Data came from immunoSEQ multiplex PCR; TCRdb stores just in-frame clones and leaves some out. The D gene and trimming were derived from the DNA, and the V and J assignments and clone size from that table. Altogether about 380,000 clones are present, 70% to 90% being singletons, with the ten largest covering approximately 1.3%. All recovered Cohort 3 donors got two negative PCRs, got clearance, or saw symptom resolution. The TCR originated in a young man who had recovered from COVID-19. The sample was PBMCs or T cells enriched from blood (not recorded which). The chain joins TRBV5-1 to TRBJ2-7; maybe TRBD1 (6 bases). DNA for the CDR3: TGCGCCAGCAGCCCAACAATAACAGGGATGGTCCCCTACGAGCAGTACTTC. Translation: CASSPTITGMVPYEQYF.